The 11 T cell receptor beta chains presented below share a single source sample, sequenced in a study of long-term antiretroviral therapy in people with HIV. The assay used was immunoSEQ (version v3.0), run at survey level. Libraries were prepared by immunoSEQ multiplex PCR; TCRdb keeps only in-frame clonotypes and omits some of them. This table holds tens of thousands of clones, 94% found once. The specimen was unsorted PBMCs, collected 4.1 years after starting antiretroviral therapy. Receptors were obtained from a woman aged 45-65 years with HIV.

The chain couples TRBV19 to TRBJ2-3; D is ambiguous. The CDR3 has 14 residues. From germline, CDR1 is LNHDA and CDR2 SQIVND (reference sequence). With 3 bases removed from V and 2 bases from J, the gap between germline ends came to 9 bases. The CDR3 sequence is CASSIGLITDTQYF. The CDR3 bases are TGTGCCAGTAGTATTGGCCTTATCACAGATACGCAGTATTTT.

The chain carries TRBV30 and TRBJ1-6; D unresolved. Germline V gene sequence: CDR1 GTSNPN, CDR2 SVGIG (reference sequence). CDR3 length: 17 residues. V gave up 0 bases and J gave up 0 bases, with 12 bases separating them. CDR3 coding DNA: TGTGCCTGGAGTGTATTGGATTCCCCCTCCTATAATTCACCCCTCCACTTT. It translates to CAWSVLDSPSYNSPLHF.

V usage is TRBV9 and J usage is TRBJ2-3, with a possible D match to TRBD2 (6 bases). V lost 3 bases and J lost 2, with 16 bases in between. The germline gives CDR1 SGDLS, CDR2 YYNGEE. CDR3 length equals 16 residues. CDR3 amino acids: CASSGGEAPDTDTQYF. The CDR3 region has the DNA TGTGCCAGCAGCGGAGGGGAGGCCCCAGACACAGATACGCAGTATTTT.

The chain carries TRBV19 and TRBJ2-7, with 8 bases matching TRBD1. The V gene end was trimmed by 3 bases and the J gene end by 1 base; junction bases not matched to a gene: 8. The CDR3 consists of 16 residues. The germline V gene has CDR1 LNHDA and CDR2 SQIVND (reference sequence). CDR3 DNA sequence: TGTGCCAGTAGTATCAGGGCAGGGGGCCCTTCCTACGAGCAGTACTTC. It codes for CASSIRAGGPSYEQYF.

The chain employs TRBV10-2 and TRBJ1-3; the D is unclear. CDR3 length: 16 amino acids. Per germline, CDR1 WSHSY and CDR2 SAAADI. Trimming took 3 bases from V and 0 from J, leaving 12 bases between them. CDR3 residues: CASSEPGRLSGNTIYF. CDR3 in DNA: TGCGCCAGCAGTGAACCCGGACGGCTCTCTGGAAACACCATATATTTT.

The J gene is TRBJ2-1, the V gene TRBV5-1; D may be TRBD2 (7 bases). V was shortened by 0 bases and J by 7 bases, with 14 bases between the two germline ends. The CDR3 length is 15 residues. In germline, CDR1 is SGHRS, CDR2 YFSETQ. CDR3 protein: CASSLGGGRRNEQFF. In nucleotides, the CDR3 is TGCGCCAGCAGCTTGGGGGGGGGCCGTCGGAATGAGCAGTTCTTC.

CDR3 sequence: CASSLSSGGHNEQFF. The CDR3 DNA follows: TGTGCCAGCAGCTTATCCAGCGGCGGCCACAATGAGCAGTTCTTC. V and J are TRBV7-3 and TRBJ2-1; D is perhaps TRBD2 (5 bases). V dropped 2 bases and J dropped 5 bases, with 13 bases sitting between them. Germline V gene lookup returns CDR1 SGHTA and CDR2 FQGTGA. The CDR3 consists of 15 residues.

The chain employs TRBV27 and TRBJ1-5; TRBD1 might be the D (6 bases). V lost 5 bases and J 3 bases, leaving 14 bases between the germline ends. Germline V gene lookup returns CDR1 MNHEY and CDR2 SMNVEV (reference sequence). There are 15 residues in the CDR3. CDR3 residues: CASSPAQGFNQPQHF. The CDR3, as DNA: TGTGCCAGCAGTCCAGCGCAGGGGTTCAATCAGCCCCAGCATTTT.

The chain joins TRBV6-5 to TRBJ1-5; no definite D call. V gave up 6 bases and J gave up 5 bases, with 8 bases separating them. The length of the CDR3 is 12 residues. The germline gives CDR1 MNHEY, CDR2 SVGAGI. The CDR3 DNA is TGTGCCAGCAGCTCTCTCGATCAGCCCCAGCATTTT. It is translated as CASSSLDQPQHF.

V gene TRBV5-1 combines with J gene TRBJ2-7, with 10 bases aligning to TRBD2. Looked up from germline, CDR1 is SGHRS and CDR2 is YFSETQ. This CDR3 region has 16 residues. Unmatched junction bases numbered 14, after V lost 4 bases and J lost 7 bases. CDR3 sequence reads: CASSPNSGGSSGEQYF. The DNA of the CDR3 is TGCGCCAGCAGCCCAAATAGCGGGGGGTCCTCGGGGGAGCAGTACTTC.

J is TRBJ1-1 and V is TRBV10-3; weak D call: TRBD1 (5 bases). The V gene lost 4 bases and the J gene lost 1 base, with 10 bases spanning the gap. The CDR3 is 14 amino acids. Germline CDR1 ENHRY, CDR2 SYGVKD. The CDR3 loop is CAISVGDPNTEAFF. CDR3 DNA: TGTGCCATCAGTGTAGGGGACCCGAACACTGAAGCTTTCTTT.